This entry is about one T cell receptor beta chain. The sample belongs to a study of T cell changes during pregnancy in multiple sclerosis. Data came from immunoSEQ multiplex PCR; TCRdb stores just in-frame clones and leaves some out. The sample comprises about 64,000 clones, roughly 92% of which are singletons, and about 1.5% rests with the top ten. V lost 2 bases, J lost 4 bases, and 9 bases lay in between. The germline V gene has CDR1 SGHRS and CDR2 YFSETQ. There are 13 residues in the CDR3. The origin of this receptor is a female donor with multiple sclerosis, enrolled in a pregnancy study. The material sequenced was peripheral blood, taken in the second trimester of pregnancy. The V call is TRBV5-1, the J call TRBJ2-5; maybe TRBD1 (5 bases). CDR3: CASSFQGGETQYF. The CDR3 nucleotides read TGCGCCAGCAGCTTTCAGGGTGGAGAGACCCAGTACTTC.